This is a list of T cell receptor beta chains from one sample in a study of CD8 T cells in Susac syndrome. TCRdb re-called the immunoSEQ multiplex PCR reads with MiXCR, one entry per CDR3 protein. The sample records some 180,000 distinct CDR3 sequences, roughly 94% being singletons. Sequenced material: CD4+ T cells from PBMCs. These TCRs come from a human donor in good health. Both conserved end residues are part of each CDR3. The D gene is left open where the match is weak. The size field is filled for only some rows; it gives once, few, many or a size class.

v_gene: TRBV19; abundance: -; j_gene: TRBJ2-2; d_gene: TRBD2; CDR3nt: TGTGCCAGTAGCGTCACTAGCGCGAACACCGGGGAGCTGTTTTTT; CDR3aa: CASSVTSANTGELFF
v_gene: TRBV28; abundance: -; j_gene: TRBJ2-5; d_gene: TRBD1; CDR3nt: TGTGCCAGCAGCTTGGGGAACAGGGGTTCCGCGGAGACCCAGTACTTC; CDR3aa: CASSLGNRGSAETQYF
v_gene: TRBV15; abundance: -; j_gene: TRBJ1-2; d_gene: -; CDR3nt: TGTGCCACCAGCAGAGATTTTGACGTATCGACAGCGATAAATACTTATGGCTACACCTTC; CDR3aa: CATSRDFDVSTAINTYGYTF
v_gene: TRBV18; abundance: once; j_gene: TRBJ2-3; d_gene: TRBD2; CDR3nt: TGTGCCAGCTCGCCCACACGGACTAGCGGGAGTGCGGTTACGCAGTATTTT; CDR3aa: CASSPTRTSGSAVTQYF
v_gene: TRBV6-5; abundance: once; j_gene: TRBJ1-2; d_gene: -; CDR3nt: TGTGCCAGCACCCCCCGAGGGGAAATCTATGGCTACACCTTC; CDR3aa: CASTPRGEIYGYTF
v_gene: TRBV1; abundance: -; j_gene: TRBJ2-7; d_gene: -; CDR3nt: TGCACCAGCAGCCCTACGACTAGCGGAGGGGTGCAGTACTTC; CDR3aa: CTSSPTTSGGVQYF
v_gene: TRBV7-8; abundance: -; j_gene: TRBJ1-5; d_gene: -; CDR3nt: TGTGCCAGCAGCTCCGGGACACCGAATAGCAATCAGCCCCAGCATTTT; CDR3aa: CASSSGTPNSNQPQHF
v_gene: TRBV9; abundance: -; j_gene: TRBJ2-2; d_gene: -; CDR3nt: TGTGCCAGCAGCGTAGACGGACAGAACACCGGGGAGCTGTTTTTT; CDR3aa: CASSVDGQNTGELFF
v_gene: TRBV30; abundance: -; j_gene: TRBJ2-3; d_gene: TRBD2; CDR3nt: TGTGCCTGGAGCGCAGGACTAGCGGGAGTAGATACGCAGTATTTT; CDR3aa: CAWSAGLAGVDTQYF
v_gene: TRBV28; abundance: -; j_gene: TRBJ2-7; d_gene: -; CDR3nt: TGTGCCAGCAGTCCCGCTGGGCGGCTGATCGGGGAGCAGTACTTC; CDR3aa: CASSPAGRLIGEQYF
v_gene: TRBV27; abundance: -; j_gene: TRBJ2-3; d_gene: -; CDR3nt: TGTGCCAGCAGTTTGGGTGCTTTTAGCACAGATACGCAGTATTTT; CDR3aa: CASSLGAFSTDTQYF
v_gene: TRBV30; abundance: few; j_gene: TRBJ1-2; d_gene: -; CDR3nt: TGTGCCTGGAGTGTGCTGGGCCCGGGGTACACCTTC; CDR3aa: CAWSVLGPGYTF
v_gene: TRBV15; abundance: -; j_gene: TRBJ2-1; d_gene: TRBD1; CDR3nt: TGTGCCACCAGCATTACAGGGGGCAACGGTGAGCAGTTCTTC; CDR3aa: CATSITGGNGEQFF
v_gene: TRBV5-4; abundance: -; j_gene: TRBJ2-1; d_gene: -; CDR3nt: TGTGCCAGCAGCTGGAGGAAGGCGGCATCCCACAATGAGCAGTTCTTC; CDR3aa: CASSWRKAASHNEQFF
v_gene: TRBV20-1; abundance: -; j_gene: TRBJ2-1; d_gene: TRBD2; CDR3nt: TGCAGTGCTGAGCGGGAGCGGGGTCAGTTCTTC; CDR3aa: CSAERERGQFF
v_gene: TRBV27; abundance: once; j_gene: TRBJ2-1; d_gene: TRBD2; CDR3nt: TGTGCCAGCAAGCCGGATAGCGGGAGCTACAATGAGCAGTTCTTC; CDR3aa: CASKPDSGSYNEQFF
v_gene: TRBV20-1; abundance: -; j_gene: TRBJ2-1; d_gene: -; CDR3nt: TGCAGTGCTAGAGTGGCGGGCCTCGACAATGAGCAGTTCTTC; CDR3aa: CSARVAGLDNEQFF
v_gene: TRBV5-1; abundance: -; j_gene: TRBJ2-5; d_gene: TRBD2; CDR3nt: TGCGCCAGCAGCTTTTCTCCGGGACTAGCGGCCGAGTTAACCCAGTACTTC; CDR3aa: CASSFSPGLAAELTQYF
v_gene: TRBV9; abundance: once; j_gene: TRBJ1-3; d_gene: -; CDR3nt: TGTGCCAGCAGCGGGACGGGCTCTGGAAACACCATATATTTT; CDR3aa: CASSGTGSGNTIYF
v_gene: TRBV20-1; abundance: -; j_gene: TRBJ1-2; d_gene: -; CDR3nt: TGCAGTGCTAGTGGGGGAGACTATGGCTACACCTTC; CDR3aa: CSASGGDYGYTF
v_gene: TRBV7-2; abundance: -; j_gene: TRBJ2-1; d_gene: -; CDR3nt: TGTGCCAGCAGCAGAAACTCGGGGCTAGTATACTACAATGAGCAGTTCTTC; CDR3aa: CASSRNSGLVYYNEQFF
v_gene: TRBV7-8; abundance: -; j_gene: TRBJ1-2; d_gene: -; CDR3nt: TGTGCCAGCAGCAGAGGACAGACGCTTAATGGCTACACCTTC; CDR3aa: CASSRGQTLNGYTF
v_gene: TRBV29-1; abundance: -; j_gene: TRBJ2-7; d_gene: -; CDR3nt: TGCAGCGCATCATTAGGACACCTGGCCTACGAGCAGTACTTC; CDR3aa: CSASLGHLAYEQYF
v_gene: TRBV20-1; abundance: once; j_gene: TRBJ1-1; d_gene: -; CDR3nt: TGCAGTGCTGGCAGGAACACTGAAGCTTTCTTT; CDR3aa: CSAGRNTEAFF
v_gene: TRBV24-1; abundance: -; j_gene: TRBJ2-3; d_gene: -; CDR3nt: TGTGCCACCAGTGATTCCATGTCAGATACGCAGTATTTT; CDR3aa: CATSDSMSDTQYF
v_gene: TRBV6-4; abundance: -; j_gene: TRBJ2-1; d_gene: -; CDR3nt: TGTGCCAGCAGTCCCAATCAGGCGCGGACCAATGAGCAGTTCTTC; CDR3aa: CASSPNQARTNEQFF
v_gene: TRBV20-1; abundance: -; j_gene: TRBJ2-7; d_gene: TRBD2; CDR3nt: TGCAGTGCTAGAGATTCGACTAGCGGGAAACAGATGGGCGAGCAGTACTTC; CDR3aa: CSARDSTSGKQMGEQYF
v_gene: TRBV24-1; abundance: -; j_gene: TRBJ2-4; d_gene: TRBD2; CDR3nt: TGTGCCACCAGTGATAGCGGGAGGACCAAAAACATTCAGTACTTC; CDR3aa: CATSDSGRTKNIQYF
v_gene: TRBV15; abundance: once; j_gene: TRBJ2-3; d_gene: TRBD2; CDR3nt: TGTGCCACCAGCGGGGAGGGAACAGATACGCAGTATTTT; CDR3aa: CATSGEGTDTQYF
v_gene: TRBV9; abundance: -; j_gene: TRBJ2-7; d_gene: -; CDR3nt: TGTGCCAGCAGCGCAGGGGTGGACAGTACCTACGAGCAGTACTTC; CDR3aa: CASSAGVDSTYEQYF
v_gene: TRBV7-9; abundance: -; j_gene: TRBJ2-5; d_gene: -; CDR3nt: TGTGCCAGCAGCCTGGGACTCCGGGAGACCCAGTACTTC; CDR3aa: CASSLGLRETQYF
v_gene: TRBV12-3/TRBV12-4; abundance: -; j_gene: TRBJ2-1; d_gene: -; CDR3nt: TGTGCCAGCAGTTTAGCAGCGTTAGAGCAGTTCTTC; CDR3aa: CASSLAALEQFF
v_gene: TRBV6-5; abundance: -; j_gene: TRBJ1-5; d_gene: -; CDR3nt: TGTGCCAGCAGTTCCTCAGGGTGGGGCAATCAGCCCCAGCATTTT; CDR3aa: CASSSSGWGNQPQHF
v_gene: TRBV12-3/TRBV12-4; abundance: -; j_gene: TRBJ2-7; d_gene: -; CDR3nt: TGTGCCAGCATGGGGGATTCCTACGAGCAGTACTTC; CDR3aa: CASMGDSYEQYF
v_gene: TRBV20-1; abundance: -; j_gene: TRBJ2-7; d_gene: -; CDR3nt: TGCAGTGCTAGAGAACCGACAGGTGGAGGGAACGAGCAGTACTTC; CDR3aa: CSAREPTGGGNEQYF
v_gene: TRBV7-9; abundance: -; j_gene: TRBJ2-5; d_gene: TRBD2; CDR3nt: TGTGCCAGCAGCCCAGGGACTAGCGGGAGGTACCAAGAGACCCAGTACTTC; CDR3aa: CASSPGTSGRYQETQYF
v_gene: TRBV2; abundance: -; j_gene: TRBJ2-3; d_gene: -; CDR3nt: TGTGCCAGCAGTGTTGACTCAGCCACAGATACGCAGTATTTT; CDR3aa: CASSVDSATDTQYF